The clone carrying this T cell receptor (beta chain) was observed a single time. This entry belongs to a study of STAT5B mutations in CD4+ large granular lymphocyte leukemia. The survey-level immunoSEQ assay was used. TCRdb's copy holds only in-frame clones and misses some; the assay was immunoSEQ multiplex PCR. The sample gives fewer than 35,000 clones, approximately 74% of which show up once; 1% to 1.2% is in the top ten. Sequences were obtained from CD4+ T cells from blood buffy coats. The clonotype originates from a human donor in good health.

The CDR3 nucleotides read TGTGCCAGTAGTACCATAGCGAACACTGAAGCTTTCTTT. Residues: CASSTIANTEAFF. The V gene is TRBV19, the J gene TRBJ1-1, with D uncertain. The V end lost 4 bases, the J end lost 1 base, and 7 bases lay between the germline ends. The CDR3 extends over 13 amino acids. The germline gives CDR1 LNHDA, CDR2 SQIVND (reference sequence).